This T cell receptor (beta chain) was found in a study of blood T cell repertoires in COVID-19 (dated by TCRdb to between 2020 and 2021). Some background on the complete study: Samples from collaborators originated in the United States, Italy and Spain and spanned both the acute and convalescent phases of COVID-19. The material from the prospective study consisted of cDNA or gDNA derived from T cells, B-cell-depleted T cells, or PBMCs. Deeply sampled blood TCRbeta repertoires from subjects exposed to, actively infected with, or recovered from COVID-19 were included in the dataset. The repertoires were made available in a free public database intended to serve as a resource for research on the immune response to SARS-CoV-2. The samples were drawn from the first 160 participants of the ongoing ImmuneRACE study and from more than 1,000 subjects provided by 6 global collaborators. The sample metadata nearly always contained a de-identified subject ID, COVID-19 status, age in years and sex. HLA class I and class II types, where available, came from metadata supplied by the sample provider rather than from assay-based typing.

The study at large found these results: How much clinical and demographic metadata was included differed by source and by participant, and the metadata was provided uncurated.

Concerning this clone: No antigen is known for it. It has no much larger one-base neighbor in the sample; base qualities were not kept.

Trimming removed 1 base from V and 4 bases from J, leaving 19 bases between the germline ends. The CDR3 runs 18 residues from the cysteine to the phenylalanine. This entry keeps only the CDR3 DNA: 54 bases, framed from base 1. TCRbeta CDR3 regions were amplified from genomic DNA by means of the immunoSEQ Assay, a bias-controlled multiplex PCR. Regarding the original processing steps: The number of nucleated cells in each sample was estimated from the amplification of reference gene primers within the assay. To quantify the absolute abundance of each unique TCRbeta CDR3 rearrangement, sequence reads were collapsed and filtered. For each sample, productive Simpson clonality was calculated as the square root of Simpson's diversity index across productive rearrangements. What TCRdb holds here is the immuneACCESS table cut down to in-frame rearrangements. Part of the clones is not present; checked against another copy, under half of the missing clones reflect an unresolved V gene, and the others are unexplained. That table is the source of V, J and clone size, and D and trimming were worked out from the DNA. The sample contains roughly 69,000 clones, 87% of them found a single time. The ten largest clones represent roughly 6.5% of the sample.

Collaborating institutions collected whole blood in K2EDTA tubes following their own protocols. For TCRbeta analysis, collaborators shipped samples in one of three forms: frozen whole blood, isolated PBMCs, or DNA extracted from either of those sample types. The TCR comes from a man aged 50 to 60 with active COVID-19. Recombination linked TRBV23-1 to TRBJ2-2; TRBD1 is perhaps the D gene, given 5 matching bases. TRBV23-1 qualifies as an ORF whose function is uncertain. Sequenced input: peripheral blood. The CDR3 reads CASSQYPPRGKGTGELFF. The nucleotides read TGCGCCAGCAGTCAATACCCCCCTAGGGGAAAAGGCACCGGGGAGCTGTTTTTT.